These 8 T cell receptor beta chains came from one sample sequenced in a study of Ad26.COV2.S vaccination and SARS-CoV-2 variants. Profiled with immunoSEQ multiplex PCR; TCRdb holds only in-frame clones, not every one. This table has tens of thousands of clones, under 90% appearing once. The starting material was peripheral blood, obtained after recovery from COVID-19. These receptors originate from a human donor who had recovered from COVID-19.

The chain uses TRBV20-1 and TRBJ1-1, with D perhaps matching TRBD1 (5 bases). Germline V gene lookup returns CDR1 DFQATT and CDR2 SNEGSKA (reference sequence). V was pared by 3 bases and J by 0 bases, with 8 bases between. The CDR3 is made up of 13 amino acids. This CDR3 is CSASDSMNTEAFF. CDR3 nucleotide sequence: TGCAGTGCTAGTGACAGCATGAACACTGAAGCTTTCTTT.

V is TRBV24-1 and J is TRBJ1-4; no clear D gene. Germline V gene data show CDR1 as KGHDR and CDR2 as SFDVKD. CDR3 length: 15 residues. V dropped 2 bases and J dropped 5 bases, with 11 bases sitting between them. CDR3 loop: CATSDSGTGNEKLFF. CDR3 nucleotides: TGTGCCACCAGTGATTCAGGTACTGGAAATGAAAAACTGTTTTTT.

V is TRBV7-9 and J is TRBJ1-1, with TRBD1 matching over 7 bases. Germline values: CDR1 SEHNR, CDR2 FQNEAQ (reference sequence). This CDR3 comprises 14 residues. The V and J ends lost 0 bases and 6 bases, in that order; junction bases with no gene match: 4. The CDR3: CASSLAEGAAEAFF. CDR3 nucleotide sequence: TGTGCCAGCAGCTTAGCGGAGGGGGCCGCTGAAGCTTTCTTT. Full variable domain (rest looked up from reference TRBV7-9 and TRBJ1-1): DTGVSQNPRHKITKRGQNVTFRCDPISEHNRLYWYRQTLGQGPEFLTYFQNEAQLEKSRLLSDRFSAERPKGSFSTLEIQRTEQGDSAMYLCASSLAEGAAEAFFGQGTRLTVV.

CDR3 sequence (DNA): TGTGCCAGCAGCCCCCCCCCGGGGCAGTTCTTC. It encodes CASSPPPGQFF. The chain combines TRBV7-2 with TRBJ2-1, with unresolved D. V was cut by 5 bases and J by 12 bases, with 11 bases left in between. The CDR3 has 11 residues. From germline, CDR1 is SGHTA and CDR2 FQGNSA.

With respect to this clone: The junction and the germline gene differ at one end; a read error may be behind it. The gene calls are TRBV4-2 and TRBJ2-7, with 10 bases fitting TRBD2. Germline assignment: CDR1 LGHNA and CDR2 YNFKEQ. This CDR3 contains 15 residues. CDR3 sequence reads: CASSGPSGSSFEQYF. The CDR3 region has the DNA TGTGCCAGCAGCGGCCCTAGCGGGAGTTCCTTCGAGCAGTACTTC.

The V gene is TRBV7-9, the J gene TRBJ1-2; D call uncertain. Germline CDR1 SEHNR, CDR2 FQNEAQ (reference sequence). V lost 1 base and J lost 3, with 3 bases in between. CDR3 length: 12 residues. The CDR3 spells CASSLVDYGYTF. The CDR3 DNA is TGTGCCAGCAGCTTAGTCGACTATGGCTACACCTTC.

The chain combines TRBV5-4 with TRBJ2-2; the match to TRBD2 covers 7 bases. Germline loops: CDR1 SGHNT, CDR2 YYREEE (reference sequence). Trimming cost V 4 bases and J 5 bases; bases outside gene matches: 8. This CDR3 spans 15 amino acids. The CDR3 here is CASSRGAGETGELFF. CDR3 DNA: TGTGCCAGCAGCCGCGGGGCGGGAGAAACCGGGGAGCTGTTTTTT.

The V call is TRBV6-5, the J call TRBJ2-3; D is unresolved. Germline CDR1 is MNHEY and CDR2 is SVGAGI. V lost 0 bases and J 6 bases, leaving 7 bases between the germline ends. The CDR3 consists of 13 residues. CDR3 residues: CASSYSELDTQYF. CDR3 bases: TGTGCCAGCAGTTACTCGGAGTTGGATACGCAGTATTTT.